The 14 T cell receptor beta chains listed next were all sequenced from one sample in a study of T cells after yellow fever vaccination. TCRdb re-called the 5' RACE reads with MiXCR, one entry per CDR3 protein. The top ten clones hold roughly a third of a sample with approximately 74,000 distinct CDR3 sequences, approximately 7% of them seen once. The sequences come from CD8+ T cells sorted from PBMCs, collected 5 days after the first yellow fever vaccination. These receptor sequences come from a man aged 18 to 29 who received the YFV17D yellow fever vaccine.

This clonotype was counted many times. The genes are TRBV6-5 and TRBJ2-2, with a weak D call TRBD1 (5 bases). The CDR3 runs to 15 residues. CDR1 and CDR2 (germline): MNHEY, SVGAGI. The V end lost 0 bases, the J end lost 4 bases, and 9 bases lay between the germline ends. The CDR3 DNA reads TGTGCCAGCAGTTACTCGCAGGGCGGCACCGGGGAGCTGTTTTTT. Protein: CASSYSQGGTGELFF.

This clonotype was seen many times. The V and J genes are TRBV4-3 and TRBJ2-3; no clear D gene. V was pared by 0 bases and J by 6 bases, with 16 bases between. The CDR3 covers 16 residues. CDR1 LGHNA and CDR2 YSLEER come from the germline V gene. CDR3 in DNA: TGCGCCAGCAGCCAAGAAACACCTATCAAGACCGATACGCAGTATTTT. Residues: CASSQETPIKTDTQYF.

The chain couples TRBV11-3 to TRBJ2-1, with a tentative D call TRBD2 (6 bases). The CDR3 spans 13 residues. CDR1 is SGHNT, CDR2 YENEEA, per germline. Trimming pared 6 bases from V and 3 bases from J, leaving 9 bases between. This CDR3 is CASSGGNYNEQFF. CDR3 nucleotide sequence: TGTGCCAGCAGTGGGGGGAACTACAATGAGCAGTTCTTC.

This clonotype came up a few times. J is TRBJ1-2 and V is TRBV4-1; D ambiguous. V dropped 0 bases and J dropped 5 bases, with 16 bases sitting between them. The CDR3 extends over 16 amino acids. The germline CDR1 and CDR2 sequences are MGHRA and YSYEKL. The CDR3, as DNA: TGCGCCAGCAGCCAAGAAGTACTAACGGACGTGTATGGCTACACCTTC. Its translation is CASSQEVLTDVYGYTF.

The rearrangement uses TRBV7-9 and TRBJ2-1; TRBD2 agrees at 8 bases. CDR3 length equals 15 residues. Germline trimming cut 5 bases from V and 2 bases from J; bases unmatched to any gene: 5. Germline values: CDR1 SEHNR, CDR2 FQNEAQ (reference sequence). Written as DNA, the CDR3 is TGTGCCAGCAGCCCCGGGGGGGGGGCCTACAATGAGCAGTTCTTC. Protein sequence: CASSPGGGAYNEQFF.

This clonotype was found a few times. V usage is TRBV7-9 and J usage is TRBJ2-5, with D possibly being TRBD1 or TRBD2 (6 bases each). V was clipped by 3 bases and J by 3 bases, with 14 bases between them. The CDR3 loop spans 15 amino acids. Germline-derived CDR1 and CDR2 are SEHNR and FQNEAQ (reference sequence). The CDR3 here is CASSFLPGEEETQYF. The CDR3, as DNA: TGTGCCAGCAGCTTTTTACCAGGGGAGGAAGAGACCCAGTACTTC.

V gene TRBV4-1 combines with J gene TRBJ1-5; D gene uncertain. Trimming removed 1 base from V and 0 bases from J, with 4 bases in between. This CDR3 is 14 amino acids long. Germline lookup yields CDR1 MGHRA and CDR2 YSYEKL. The CDR3 DNA reads TGCGCCAGCAGCCAAGTGGATAGCAATCAGCCCCAGCATTTT. Protein: CASSQVDSNQPQHF.

The table lists this clonotype with many counts. The chain employs TRBV7-8 and TRBJ2-1; D is ambiguous. Germline V gene data show CDR1 as SGHVS and CDR2 as FQNEAQ. CDR3 length: 12 amino acids. The ends were cut back, 0 bases at V and 6 bases at J, with 3 bases in the middle. CDR3 loop: CASSLAFNEQFF. CDR3 coding DNA: TGTGCCAGCAGCTTAGCCTTCAATGAGCAGTTCTTC.

This clonotype was observed many times. The CDR3 region is CASSFGGGVYNEQFF. The CDR3 DNA sequence: TGTGCCAGCAGTTTTGGAGGGGGGGTCTACAATGAGCAGTTCTTC. This chain uses TRBV12-3 or TRBV12-4 with TRBJ2-1; D possibly corresponds to TRBD2 (7 bases). The CDR3 totals 15 residues. V lost 3 bases and J 3 bases, leaving 12 bases between the germline ends.

This clonotype was counted many times. The chain links TRBV6-2 or TRBV6-3 to TRBJ2-7, with 7 bases that match TRBD1. The CDR3 is 14 residues long. V lost 2 bases, J lost 7 bases, and 8 bases stayed unmatched. Germline V lookup: CDR1 MNHEY, CDR2 SVGEGT. CDR3 residues: CASSYPGQWKEQYV. Here the CDR3 DNA reads TGTGCCAGCAGTTACCCGGGACAGTGGAAGGAGCAGTACGTC.

A few counts support this clonotype. The V gene is TRBV7-3, the J gene TRBJ2-1; D is tentatively TRBD1 or TRBD2 (5 bases each). Trimming took off 8 bases at V and 0 bases at J, with 5 bases between the two ends. Looked up from germline, CDR1 is SGHTA and CDR2 is FQGTGA. This CDR3 region has 12 residues. CDR3 in DNA: TGTGCCAGCGGGGGCTCCTACAATGAGCAGTTCTTC. Amino acid sequence: CASGGSYNEQFF.

The chain joins TRBV19 to TRBJ1-4; a possible D gene is TRBD1 (5 bases). The CDR3 contains 14 residues. Germline V CDR1 and CDR2: LNHDA, SQIVND (reference sequence). The V end lost 7 bases, the J end lost 7 bases, and 16 bases lay between the germline ends. CDR3 loop: CASTSGTGFEKLFF. The CDR3 DNA reads as TGTGCCAGTACCTCAGGGACTGGATTTGAAAAACTGTTTTTT.

This clonotype was found a few times. The rearrangement uses TRBV27 and TRBJ2-3; D gene ambiguous. Trimming removed 8 bases at V and 0 bases at J, with 12 bases between. The CDR3 extends over 14 amino acids. In germline, CDR1 is MNHEY, CDR2 SMNVEV (reference sequence). As DNA, the CDR3 is TGTGCCAGCGCTTGGGCACTTAGCACAGATACGCAGTATTTT. It is translated as CASAWALSTDTQYF.

This sequence joins TRBV3-1 and TRBJ2-7; D possibly corresponds to TRBD2 (5 bases). Trimming shortened V by 0 bases and J by 4 bases, and 7 bases separated the two germline ends. Germline loops: CDR1 LGHDT, CDR2 YNNKEL (reference sequence). This CDR3 is built from 13 residues. The CDR3 sequence: CASSQDSGYEQYV. In DNA, the CDR3 is TGTGCCAGCAGCCAAGACTCGGGATACGAGCAGTACGTC.